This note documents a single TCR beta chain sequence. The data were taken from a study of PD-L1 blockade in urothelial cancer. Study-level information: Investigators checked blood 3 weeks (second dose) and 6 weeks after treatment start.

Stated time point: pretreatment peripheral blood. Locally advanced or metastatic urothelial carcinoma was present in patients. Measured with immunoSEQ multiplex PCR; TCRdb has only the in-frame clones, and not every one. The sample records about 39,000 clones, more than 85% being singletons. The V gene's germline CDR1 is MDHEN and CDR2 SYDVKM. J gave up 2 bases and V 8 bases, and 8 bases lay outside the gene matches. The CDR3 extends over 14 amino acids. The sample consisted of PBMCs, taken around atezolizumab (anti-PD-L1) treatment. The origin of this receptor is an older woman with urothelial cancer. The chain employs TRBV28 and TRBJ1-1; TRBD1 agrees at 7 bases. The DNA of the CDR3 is TGTGCCAGCCTGACCGGGACAGACAACACTGAAGCTTTCTTT. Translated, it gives CASLTGTDNTEAFF.